This entry concerns a single T cell receptor (beta chain). What it binds is unknown. Reverse transcription of roughly 0.45 to 1 ug RNA was performed with random hexamers. The amplification used immunoSEQ multiplex PCR on TCR beta CDR3; it spanned 54 Vbeta and 13 Jbeta. TCRdb ran MiXCR on the immunoSEQ multiplex PCR reads and lists one entry per CDR3 protein. The sample yields around 140,000 distinct CDR3 sequences, more than 85% seen once. The TEMRA cells underwent FACS enrichment, while the CD8+ and CD4+ T cells underwent negative isolation. The sample originates from a study of CD8 T cells in Susac syndrome. Study information: Blood was drawn from Susac syndrome patients while they were therapy-naive, on corticosteroids, or on intravenous immunoglobulin alone. Points from the study as a whole: In Susac syndrome, the CD4+ T cell repertoires did not show clonal expansion.

The clonotype comes from a human donor with Susac syndrome. Specimen: CD4+ T cells from PBMCs.

CDR3 sequence: CSAMEKETQYF. The CDR3 DNA is TGCAGTGCTATGGAGAAGGAGACCCAGTACTTC. The V and J genes are TRBV20-1 and TRBJ2-5; D is unclear. Germline CDR1 and CDR2: DFQATT and SNEGSKA (reference sequence). V was trimmed by 4 bases and J by 5 bases, leaving 8 bases between them. The CDR3 is 11 residues long.